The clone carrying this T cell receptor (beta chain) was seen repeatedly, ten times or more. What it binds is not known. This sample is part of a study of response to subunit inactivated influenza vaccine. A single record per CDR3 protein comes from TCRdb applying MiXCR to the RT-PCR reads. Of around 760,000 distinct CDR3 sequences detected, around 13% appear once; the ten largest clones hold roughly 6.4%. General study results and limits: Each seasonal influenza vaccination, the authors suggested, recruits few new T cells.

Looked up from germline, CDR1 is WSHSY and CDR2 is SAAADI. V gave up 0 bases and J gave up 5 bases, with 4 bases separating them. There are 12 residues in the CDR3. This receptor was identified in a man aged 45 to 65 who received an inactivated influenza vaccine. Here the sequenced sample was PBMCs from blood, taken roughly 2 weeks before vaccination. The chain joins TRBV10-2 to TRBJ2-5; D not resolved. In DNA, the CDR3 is TGCGCCAGCAGTGAGTCGGGGGAGACCCAGTACTTC. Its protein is CASSESGETQYF.